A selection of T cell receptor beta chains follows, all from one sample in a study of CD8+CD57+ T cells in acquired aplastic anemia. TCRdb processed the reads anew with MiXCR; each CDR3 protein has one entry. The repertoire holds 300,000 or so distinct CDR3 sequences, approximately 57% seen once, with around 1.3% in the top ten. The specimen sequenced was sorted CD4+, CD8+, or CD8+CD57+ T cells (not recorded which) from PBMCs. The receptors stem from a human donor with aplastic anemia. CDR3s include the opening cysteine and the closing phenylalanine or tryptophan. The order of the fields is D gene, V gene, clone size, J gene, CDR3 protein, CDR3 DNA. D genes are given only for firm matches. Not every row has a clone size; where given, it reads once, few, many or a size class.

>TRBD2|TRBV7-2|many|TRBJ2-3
CASSLTGLAGASTDTQYF
TGTGCCAGCAGCCTCACCGGACTAGCGGGGGCGAGCACAGATACGCAGTATTTT
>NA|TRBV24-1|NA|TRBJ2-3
CATSDSGRTNTDTQYF
TGTGCCACCAGTGATTCTGGACGGACGAACACAGATACGCAGTATTTT
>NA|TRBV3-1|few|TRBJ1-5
CASSQEYQHF
TGTGCCAGCAGCCAAGAGTACCAGCATTTT
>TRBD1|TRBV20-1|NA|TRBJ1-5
CSANRQGRNQPQHF
TGCAGTGCCAACCGACAGGGTCGGAATCAGCCCCAGCATTTT
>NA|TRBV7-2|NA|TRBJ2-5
CASSFGGAPETQYF
TGTGCCAGCAGCTTTGGTGGGGCTCCAGAGACCCAGTACTTC
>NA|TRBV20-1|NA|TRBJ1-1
CSAPYSSGDTEAFF
TGCAGTGCTCCTTACAGCTCAGGGGACACTGAAGCTTTCTTT
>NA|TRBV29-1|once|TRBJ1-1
CSVRDGTEAFF
TGCAGCGTTCGGGACGGCACTGAAGCTTTCTTT
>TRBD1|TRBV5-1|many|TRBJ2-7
CASSGTGQGYEQYF
TGCGCCAGCAGCGGAACGGGACAGGGTTACGAGCAGTACTTC
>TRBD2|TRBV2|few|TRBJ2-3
CASSLAGRGDTQYF
TGTGCCAGCAGTTTAGCGGGGAGGGGAGATACGCAGTATTTT
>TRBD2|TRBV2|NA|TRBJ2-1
CASRDSGGGEQFF
TGTGCCAGCAGGGACTCGGGAGGGGGTGAGCAGTTCTTC